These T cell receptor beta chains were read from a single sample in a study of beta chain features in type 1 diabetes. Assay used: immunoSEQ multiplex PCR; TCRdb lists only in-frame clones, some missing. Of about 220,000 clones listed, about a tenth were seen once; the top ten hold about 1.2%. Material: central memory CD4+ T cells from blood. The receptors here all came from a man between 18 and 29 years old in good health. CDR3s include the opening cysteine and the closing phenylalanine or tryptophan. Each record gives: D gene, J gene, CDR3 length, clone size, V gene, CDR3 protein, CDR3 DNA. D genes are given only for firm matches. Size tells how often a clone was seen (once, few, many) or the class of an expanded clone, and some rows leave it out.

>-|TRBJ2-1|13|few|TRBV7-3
CASSLRHGNEQFF
TGTGCCAGCAGCTTACGTCATGGCAATGAGCAGTTCTTC
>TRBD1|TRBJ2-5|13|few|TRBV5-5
CASSVYRGETQYF
TGTGCCAGCAGCGTCTACAGGGGGGAGACCCAGTACTTC
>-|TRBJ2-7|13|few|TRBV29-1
CSVGLQVSYEQYF
TGCAGCGTTGGCCTACAGGTCTCCTACGAGCAGTACTTC
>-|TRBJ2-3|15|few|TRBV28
CATAPGASSTDTQYF
TGTGCCACCGCCCCTGGGGCCTCTAGCACAGATACGCAGTATTTT
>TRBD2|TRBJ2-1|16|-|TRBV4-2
CASSQEGGAGSEEQFF
TGTGCCAGCAGCCAAGAAGGAGGAGCGGGGTCAGAGGAGCAGTTCTTC
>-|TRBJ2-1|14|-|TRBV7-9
CASSTQGPHNEQFF
TGTGCCAGCAGCACCCAAGGGCCCCACAATGAGCAGTTCTTC
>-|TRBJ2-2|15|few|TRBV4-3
CASSQGPPRGGELFF
TGCGCCAGCAGCCAAGGGCCTCCCCGGGGCGGGGAGCTGTTTTTT
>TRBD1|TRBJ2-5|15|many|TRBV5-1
CASSLAGGEKETQYF
TGCGCCAGCAGCTTGGCAGGGGGCGAGAAAGAGACCCAGTACTTC
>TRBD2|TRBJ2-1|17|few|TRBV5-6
CASSLLVGLAVYNEQFF
TGTGCCAGCAGCTTACTAGTGGGACTAGCGGTATACAATGAGCAGTTCTTC
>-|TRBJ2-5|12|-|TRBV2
CASSEQEETQYF
TGTGCCAGCAGTGAACAGGAAGAGACCCAGTACTTC
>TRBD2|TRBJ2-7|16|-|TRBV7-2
CASSLTTRSGNYEQYF
TGTGCCAGCAGCCTTACGACCCGAAGCGGGAACTACGAGCAGTACTTC
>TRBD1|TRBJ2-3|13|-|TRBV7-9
CASRQGATDTQYF
TGTGCCAGCCGACAGGGGGCAACGGATACGCAGTATTTT
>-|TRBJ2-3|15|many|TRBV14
CASSQGSGSTDTQYF
TGTGCCAGCAGCCAAGGAAGCGGGAGCACAGATACGCAGTATTTT
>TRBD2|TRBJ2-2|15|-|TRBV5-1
CASRWASGNTGELFF
TGCGCCAGCAGGTGGGCTAGCGGAAACACCGGGGAGCTGTTTTTT